The 10 T cell receptor beta chains below come from one sample, sequenced in a study of vaccination and CD4 T cells after COVID-19. An Oncomine TCR Beta short-read assay was used to sequence the DNA from cultured CD4+ T cells. TCRdb re-derived calls from the PCR reads in MiXCR, one entry per CDR3 protein. This sample has approximately 13,000 distinct CDR3 sequences, with almost 65% found just once. No antigen is known for these receptors. Noted treatment: roughly 10-day PBMC culture with coronavirus spike peptide pools or control peptides (ViraFEST assay). The sample comprised CD4+ T cells from blood, cultured in vitro. Receptors originate from a human donor who had recovered from COVID-19.

This chain links TRBV20-1 with TRBJ1-4; 9 nucleotides line up with TRBD1. This CDR3 has 14 amino acids. Per the germline V gene, CDR1 is DFQATT and CDR2 is SNEGSKA (reference sequence). The trim removed 4 bases at V and 2 bases at J, leaving 2 bases unmatched. The CDR3 spells CSANDRGTNEKLFF. DNA of the CDR3: TGCAGTGCTAATGACAGGGGGACTAATGAAAAACTGTTTTTT.

The chain recombines TRBV27 with TRBJ2-7; the D gene is possibly TRBD1 (6 bases). Germline CDR1 and CDR2: MNHEY and SMNVEV (reference sequence). Deletions cut 6 bases from V and 3 bases from J, with 12 bases between. There are 13 residues in the CDR3. This chain's CDR3 is CASSKWDNYEQYF. CDR3 nucleotides: TGTGCCAGCAGCAAATGGGACAACTACGAGCAGTACTTC.

The chain employs TRBV6-2 or TRBV6-3 and TRBJ1-6, with 9 positions matching TRBD1. Germline CDR1 is MNHEY and CDR2 is SVGEGT. V lost 4 bases, J lost 9 bases, and 7 bases stayed unmatched. The CDR3 loop spans 15 amino acids. The CDR3 loop is CASSSSGQGRSPLHF. CDR3 nucleotides: TGTGCCAGCAGTTCCTCGGGACAGGGCCGTTCACCCCTCCACTTT.

CDR3 in amino acids: CASSKHRPSGGGYNEQFF. CDR3 sequence (DNA): TGTGCCAGCAGCAAACACCGACCTAGCGGGGGGGGTTACAATGAGCAGTTCTTC. The V and J genes are TRBV21-1 and TRBJ2-1; whether TRBD2, the table's D call, matches the DNA was not checked. TRBV21-1 corresponds to a pseudogene. This CDR3 has 18 residues.

Concerning this clonotype: The conserved phenylalanine or tryptophan is not found at the CDR3 terminus, so this likely reflects a read error. It is unclear where the CDR3 begins or ends on the DNA, so no DNA is shown, and the CDR3 is as TCRdb lists it. V and J are TRBV15 and TRBJ2-1; the D call in the table, TRBD1, was not verified against the DNA. CDR1 and CDR2 from the germline V gene are LNHNV and YYDKDF (reference sequence). The CDR3 spans 12 residues, counting both ends. CDR3 amino acids: CATSRDKGVGIV.

The CDR3 region has the DNA TGCAGTGCTAGAGATGGAGGCCAGGGGCCCACAGATACGCAGTATTTT. Translating gives CSARDGGQGPTDTQYF. The chain links TRBV20-1 to TRBJ2-3, with D maybe TRBD1 (6 bases). The CDR3 contains 16 residues. In germline, CDR1 is DFQATT, CDR2 SNEGSKA (reference sequence). The V end lost 0 bases, the J end lost 2 bases, and 15 bases lay between the germline ends.

This clonotype was detected a few times. This chain connects TRBV10-3 to TRBJ1-5; D is unresolved. CDR1 and CDR2 from the germline V gene are ENHRY and SYGVKD. The V and J ends lost 4 bases and 5 bases respectively, with 9 bases between them. The CDR3 spans 13 residues. The CDR3 protein is CAISVKEDQPQHF. DNA of the CDR3: TGTGCCATCAGTGTTAAAGAGGATCAGCCCCAGCATTTT.

This chain uses TRBV6-5 with TRBJ2-7; 11 positions match TRBD1. V shed 4 bases, J shed 4 bases, and the junction held 6 bases outside the gene matches. Germline CDR1 MNHEY, CDR2 SVGAGI. CDR3 length: 15 residues. DNA of the CDR3: TGTGCCAGCAGTTCCGGGACAGGGGGACCTTACGAGCAGTACTTC. It specifies CASSSGTGGPYEQYF.

This clonotype was found a few times. The chain has TRBV5-1 and TRBJ2-7; TRBD1 aligns across 7 bases. There are 15 residues in the CDR3. The germline V gene encodes CDR1 SGHRS and CDR2 YFSETQ. V shed 4 bases and J 0 bases; nucleotides not matched to a gene: 7. In nucleotides, the CDR3 is TGCGCCAGCAGCCCCCGACAGGGAAGCTCCTACGAGCAGTACTTC. It translates to CASSPRQGSSYEQYF.

This chain uses TRBV11-2 with TRBJ2-7; D is perhaps TRBD2 (6 bases). Between the trimmed V and J ends, which lost 5 bases and 7 bases, there was a span of 18 bases. This CDR3 region has 14 residues. Germline V gives CDR1 SGHAT, CDR2 FQNNGV. CDR3 amino acids: CASSLVRMGGEQYF. CDR3 in DNA: TGTGCCAGCAGCCTGGTTAGGATGGGGGGAGAGCAGTACTTC.